A single sample is the source of the 30 T cell receptor beta chains below, sequenced in a study of T cell clonality in common variable immunodeficiency. Assay: immunoSEQ multiplex PCR; the TCRdb copy retains only in-frame clones and omits some. The sample has about 52,000 clones, none seen only once. The material sequenced was peripheral blood mononuclear cells. The receptors were sampled from a person between 18 and 75 years old in good health.

Concerning this clone: Read coverage stops 3 residues before the CDR3 terminus; the germline J gene supplies the remainder. The chain uses TRBV19 and TRBJ2-7, with unresolved D. The V and J ends lost 0 bases and 0 bases respectively, with 6 bases between them. Per germline, CDR1 LNHDA and CDR2 SQIVND (reference sequence). The CDR3 consists of 14 residues. CDR3 region: CASSIDPVSYEQYF. The CDR3 DNA, read in part, is TGTGCCAGTAGTATAGATCCAGTCTCCTACGAG.

As regards this clone: Coverage ceases 3 residues before the CDR3 finishes, and the germline J gene fills in the end. The chain employs TRBV7-9 and TRBJ2-7; maybe TRBD2 (6 bases). Germline CDR1 SEHNR, CDR2 FQNEAQ (reference sequence). CDR3 length: 14 amino acids. This CDR3 is CAGSSGDGSYEQYF. Partial CDR3 DNA: TGTGCAGGCAGCTCGGGGGACGGTTCCTACGAG.

This clone was picked up many times. The read gets to within 3 residues of the CDR3 end, and the germline J gene fills in the rest. This sequence joins TRBV9 and TRBJ2-3, with TRBD1 matching 7 bases. The germline V gene has CDR1 SGDLS and CDR2 YYNGEE. This CDR3 comprises 15 residues. Trimming cost V 4 bases and J 2 bases; bases outside gene matches: 7. The CDR3 loop is CASSRLGQYTDTQYF. The covered CDR3 bases are TGTGCCAGCAGCCGATTGGGACAGTACACAGATACG.

In its sample, this clone was seen a few times. The read gets to within 3 residues of the CDR3 end, and the germline J gene fills in the rest. The rearrangement joins TRBV30 to TRBJ1-6; TRBD1 matches 7 bases. V was clipped by 5 bases and J by 6 bases; unmatched bases: 4. The CDR3 is made up of 13 amino acids. Germline values: CDR1 GTSNPN, CDR2 SVGIG (reference sequence). The DNA read from the CDR3 is TGTGCCTGGGACAGGGACCCTAATTCACCC. This sequence encodes CAWDRDPNSP. The whole CDR3 is CAWDRDPNSPLHF.

This clone was seen many times. Read coverage stops 3 residues before the CDR3 terminus; the germline J gene supplies the remainder. The chain recombines TRBV20-1 with TRBJ2-7, with 10 bases lining up with TRBD1. CDR3 size: 13 residues. V was clipped by 6 bases and J by 5 bases; unmatched bases: 7. Looked up from germline, CDR1 is DFQATT and CDR2 is SNEGSKA (reference sequence). The sequenced part of the CDR3 DNA is TGCAGTGCCTTGACAGGGGGCAAGGACGAG. Amino acid sequence: CSALTGGKDE. In full, the CDR3 is CSALTGGKDEQYF.

This clone was seen at least ten times. The read ends 3 residues before the CDR3 terminus; that terminus is restored from the germline J gene. This chain connects TRBV19 to TRBJ2-1, with 11 bases matching TRBD2. Germline CDR1 is LNHDA and CDR2 is SQIVND (reference sequence). This CDR3 spans 15 amino acids. Trimming cost V 4 bases and J 2 bases; bases outside gene matches: 1. The sequenced part of the CDR3 DNA is TGTGCCAGTAGTACACTAGCGGGAGCCTACAATGAG. Amino acids: CASSTLAGAYNE. The entire CDR3 reads CASSTLAGAYNEQFF. Together with reference TRBV19 and TRBJ2-1, the CDR3 gives the full variable domain: DGGITQSPKYLFRKEGQNVTLSCEQNLNHDAMYWYRQDPGQGLRLIYYSQIVNDFQKGDIAEGYSVSREKKESFPLTVTSAQKNPTAFYLCASSTLAGAYNEQFFGPGTRLTVL.

CDR3 sequence: CATAGGGETQYF. Partial CDR3 DNA: TGTGCCACCGCGGGGGGAGGAGAGACC. V gene TRBV19 combines with J gene TRBJ2-5, with 8 positions matching TRBD2. The sequence runs out 3 residues before the end of the CDR3; the remainder is reconstructed from the germline J gene. Unmatched junction bases numbered 5, after V lost 10 bases and J lost 4 bases. CDR1 LNHDA and CDR2 SQIVND come from the germline V gene (reference sequence). This CDR3 is 12 amino acids long.

This clone was counted ten times or more. The read falls 3 residues short of the CDR3 end, and the missing part is taken from the germline J gene. The gene calls are TRBV13 and TRBJ2-3, with 10 positions matching TRBD2. V shed 5 bases and J 1 base; nucleotides not matched to a gene: 9. This CDR3 comprises 17 residues. CDR1 is PRHDT and CDR2 is FYEKMQ in the germline V gene (reference sequence). Partial CDR3 DNA: TGTGCCAGCAGCCAAAGACGGAGCGGGGGGGGCACAGATACG. Translating gives CASSQRRSGGGTDT. The whole CDR3 reads CASSQRRSGGGTDTQYF.

This clone was seen at least ten times. The read ends 3 residues shy of where the CDR3 ends; the end is completed using the germline J gene. V and J are TRBV7-3 and TRBJ2-7; tentatively, D is TRBD1 (6 bases). Germline lookup yields CDR1 SGHTA and CDR2 FQGTGA. The CDR3 has 13 amino acids. Deletions cut 5 bases from V and 3 bases from J, with 11 bases between. CDR3 region: CASSPGTSYEQYF. The sequenced part of the CDR3 DNA is TGTGCCAGCAGCCCCGGGACAAGCTACGAG.

As regards this clone: The read stops 3 residues short of the end of the CDR3; the missing end is completed from the germline J gene. The chain recombines TRBV5-1 with TRBJ1-2; D gene unclear. This CDR3 comprises 14 residues. Germline lookup yields CDR1 SGHRS and CDR2 YFSETQ. The CDR3 loop is CASSAGEITDTYTF. The covered CDR3 bases are TGCGCCAGCAGCGCCGGGGAGATCACAGATACC.

There are many counts of this clone. The CDR3 loop reads CASSRGQGRTGELFF. The DNA read from the CDR3 is TGTGCCAGCAGCAGGGGACAGGGTCGCACCGGGGAG. The V and J genes are TRBV7-8 and TRBJ2-2, with TRBD1 identical over 9 bases. Coverage ceases 3 residues before the CDR3 finishes, and the germline J gene fills in the end. Germline loops: CDR1 SGHVS, CDR2 FQNEAQ. The CDR3 loop spans 15 amino acids. V shed 5 bases and J 4 bases; nucleotides not matched to a gene: 5.

This clone was recorded at least ten times. The CDR3 loop reads CATAGGNNQPQHF. The CDR3 bases that were read are TGTGCCACCGCAGGGGGTAACAATCAGCCC. The J gene is TRBJ1-5, the V gene TRBV2, with TRBD1 matching 7 bases. The sequenced fragment ends 3 residues before the CDR3 boundary, so the rest is inferred from the germline J gene. V dropped 10 bases and J dropped 3; count of bases not matched to a gene: 6. There are 13 residues in the CDR3. CDR1 is SNHLY and CDR2 is FYNNEI in the germline V gene.

This clone has ten or more counts. The CDR3 extends 3 residues past the end of the read, so its final part is completed from the germline J gene. The rearrangement links TRBV20-1 to TRBJ2-1; 7 nucleotides line up with TRBD1. Trimming cost V 1 base and J 4 bases; bases outside gene matches: 4. The CDR3 runs 14 residues. CDR1 and CDR2 (germline): DFQATT, SNEGSKA (reference sequence). CDR3 DNA, as far as it was read: TGCAGTGCTAGAGGAGACAGGGATTACAATGAG. Protein sequence: CSARGDRDYNE. The full CDR3 sequence reads CSARGDRDYNEQFF.

This clone has at least ten counts. The read ends 3 residues before the CDR3 terminus; that terminus is restored from the germline J gene. This rearrangement joins TRBV30 to TRBJ2-7; TRBD2 aligns across 7 bases. V lost 4 bases to trimming and J lost 6 bases; unmatched junction nucleotides: 6. Germline V gene sequence: CDR1 GTSNPN, CDR2 SVGIG (reference sequence). This CDR3 is built from 12 residues. This CDR3 reads CAWTSGGSEQYF. The sequenced part of the CDR3 DNA is TGTGCCTGGACTAGCGGTGGTAGCGAG.

The table lists this clone with many counts. The read terminates 3 residues ahead of where the CDR3 ends, so the germline J gene completes it. The V gene is TRBV30, the J gene TRBJ2-1, with a tentative D call TRBD2 (6 bases). Germline CDR1 reads GTSNPN; CDR2 reads SVGIG (reference sequence). This CDR3 has 12 residues. V lost 5 bases to trimming and J lost 7 bases, with 12 bases between them. CDR3 bases read: TGTGCCTGGTCTTATGGGGGGAATGAG. It is translated as CAWSYGGNE. The full CDR3 protein is CAWSYGGNEQFF.

This clone was found many times. Sequencing ends 3 residues short of the CDR3 end; the germline J gene provides the rest. V gene TRBV7-2 combines with J gene TRBJ2-2; no firm D call. The V gene lost 1 base and the J gene lost 7 bases, with 10 bases spanning the gap. Germline CDR1 and CDR2: SGHTA and FQGNSA. The CDR3 consists of 14 residues. The DNA read from the CDR3 is TGTGCCAGCAGCTTAGTGGTCCGAGGCGGGGAG. Residues: CASSLVVRGGE. The full CDR3 is CASSLVVRGGELFF.

This clone was counted a few times. The read terminates 3 residues ahead of where the CDR3 ends, so the germline J gene completes it. The V call is TRBV30, the J call TRBJ2-7; 7 bases map to TRBD2. This CDR3 spans 16 amino acids. Germline CDR1 is GTSNPN and CDR2 is SVGIG (reference sequence). With 4 bases clipped from V and 6 bases from J, the junction kept 18 bases outside the gene matches. The covered CDR3 bases are TGTGCCTGGAATAGGAACAGGCAAGGGAGGGTCGCCGAG. This translates into CAWNRNRQGRVAE. The CDR3, in full, reads CAWNRNRQGRVAEQYF.

This clone was detected many times. The CDR3 end is not reached by the read, which stops 3 residues before it; the germline J gene fills it in. The chain links TRBV7-9 to TRBJ2-5; D may match TRBD1 or TRBD2 (6 bases each). This CDR3 is 14 amino acids long. The germline V and J ends were trimmed by 5 bases and 4 bases, with 14 bases remaining between them. Per germline, CDR1 SEHNR and CDR2 FQNEAQ (reference sequence). The CDR3 bases that were read are TGTGCCAGCAGCACTACAGGGAGGTCAGAGACC. It yields the protein CASSTTGRSET. The full CDR3 sequence reads CASSTTGRSETQYF.

There are many counts of this clone. With the read ending 3 residues before the CDR3 end, the germline J gene is used to fill in that end. The rearrangement joins TRBV5-1 to TRBJ1-1; 7 bases are a match to TRBD1. In germline, CDR1 is SGHRS, CDR2 YFSETQ. The CDR3 is made up of 14 amino acids. Trimming at V came to 0 bases and at J to 4 bases, leaving 3 bases not matched to a gene. The CDR3 here is CASSLGQGRTEAFF. Partial CDR3 DNA: TGCGCCAGCAGCTTGGGACAGGGACGCACTGAA.

In its sample, this clone was seen a few times. The read finishes 3 residues shy of the CDR3 end, and the germline J gene is used to complete it. The V and J genes are TRBV2 and TRBJ2-2, with 9 bases identical to TRBD1. The CDR3 is made up of 14 amino acids. The V gene's germline CDR1 is SNHLY and CDR2 FYNNEI. The CDR3 loop reads CASRRTGDNSPLFF. Incomplete CDR3 DNA: TGTGCCAGCAGGAGGACAGGGGATAATTCACCG.

This clone has a count of ten or more. Coverage ceases 3 residues before the CDR3 finishes, and the germline J gene fills in the end. The chain combines TRBV19 with TRBJ2-5; TRBD1 agrees at 7 bases. V was pared by 3 bases and J by 2 bases, with 9 bases of the junction left unmatched. There are 16 residues in the CDR3. Germline V gives CDR1 LNHDA, CDR2 SQIVND (reference sequence). The part of the CDR3 DNA that was read is TGTGCCAGTAGTATTCGGGACAGTGTTTTTCAAGAGACC. Translated, it gives CASSIRDSVFQET. In full, the CDR3 reads CASSIRDSVFQETQYF.

This clone showed up just a few times. CDR3 region: CASSESGPTGGKETQYF. The sequenced CDR3 bases are TGCGCCAGCAGTGAGTCAGGCCCGACAGGGGGCAAAGAGACC. The chain combines TRBV10-1 with TRBJ2-5; 10 bases are shared with TRBD1. Read sequence stops 3 residues before the CDR3 end, and the germline J gene provides the missing end. Germline CDR1 reads WNHNN; CDR2 reads SYGVQD (reference sequence). The CDR3 runs to 17 residues. Germline trimming cut 0 bases from V and 3 bases from J; bases unmatched to any gene: 7.

This clone was seen at least ten times. Sequencing ends 3 residues short of the CDR3 end; the germline J gene provides the rest. V gene TRBV5-1 combines with J gene TRBJ1-5, with D unclear. V gave up 2 bases and J gave up 4 bases, with 10 bases separating them. Looked up from germline, CDR1 is SGHRS and CDR2 is YFSETQ. The CDR3 sequence is 14 residues long. The CDR3 loop reads CASSLGRGNQPQHF. The sequenced part of the CDR3 DNA is TGCGCCAGCAGCTTAGGGCGGGGAAATCAGCCC. The whole variable domain, filled in from reference TRBV5-1 and TRBJ1-5, reads KAGVTQTPRYLIKTRGQQVTLSCSPISGHRSVSWYQQTPGQGLQFLFEYFSETQRNKGNFPGRFSGRQFSNSRSEMNVSTLELGDSALYLCASSLGRGNQPQHFGDGTRLSIL.

This clone has just a few counts. The CDR3 sequence is CASFYGTGDTGELFF. The sequenced part of the CDR3 DNA is TGTGCCAGCTTTTATGGGACAGGTGACACCGGGGAG. The rearrangement uses TRBV2 and TRBJ2-2, with 8 bases fitting TRBD1. The CDR3 goes on 3 residues after the read ends, and that part is filled in from the germline J gene. In germline, CDR1 is SNHLY, CDR2 FYNNEI. The CDR3 length is 15 residues. With V trimmed by 8 bases and J by 3 bases, 8 bases remained unmatched.

Note on this clone: The sequence runs out 3 residues before the end of the CDR3; the remainder is reconstructed from the germline J gene. V usage is TRBV18 and J usage is TRBJ1-2, with 7 bases identical to TRBD1. CDR3 size: 15 residues. Germline V gives CDR1 KGHSH, CDR2 LQKENI. The CDR3 DNA, read in part, is TGTGCCAGCTCACAAAACACAGGGGTAGGGAGTGAC. It specifies CASSQNTGVGSD. The whole CDR3 is CASSQNTGVGSDYTF.

This clone was detected ten times or more. The read gets to within 3 residues of the CDR3 end, and the germline J gene fills in the rest. The chain couples TRBV14 to TRBJ1-2; a possible D gene is TRBD1 (6 bases). Deletions cut 3 bases from V and 4 bases from J, with 12 bases between. The CDR3 is made up of 14 amino acids. CDR1 SGHDN and CDR2 FVKESK come from the germline V gene. CDR3 DNA, as far as it was read: TGTGCCAGCAGCCAGGCGGGGGGCGCCTATGGC. Translated, it gives CASSQAGGAYG. The CDR3, in full, reads CASSQAGGAYGYTF.

Concerning this clone itself: The read terminates 3 residues before the CDR3 end, so the remaining end is supplied by the germline J gene. The chain joins TRBV19 to TRBJ1-2; D remains ambiguous. The CDR3 covers 12 residues. Trimming removed 11 bases from V and 6 bases from J, with 16 bases in between. CDR1 is LNHDA and CDR2 is SQIVND in the germline V gene (reference sequence). The CDR3 loop is CAVSERANGYTF. The sequenced part of the CDR3 DNA is TGTGCCGTGTCCGAGAGGGCCAATGGC.

This clone was picked up a small number of times. This may come from a read error, since a much larger clone is one base off. The read finishes 3 residues shy of the CDR3 end, and the germline J gene is used to complete it. V is TRBV20-1 and J is TRBJ1-4; possibly TRBD1 for D (6 bases). CDR1 is DFQATT, CDR2 SNEGSKA, per germline (reference sequence). CDR3 length: 16 residues. Partial CDR3 DNA: TGCAGTGCTAGAGGTCAGGGGATCTCTGGGGCCAACGTA. The encoded protein is CSARGQGISGANV. The complete CDR3 protein is CSARGQGISGANVLFF.

This clone was seen repeatedly, ten times or more. The CDR3 bases that were read are TGTGCCAGCAGCTTAGCGCTAGCGGGGTCTGAG. Its protein product is CASSLALAGSE. The full CDR3 is CASSLALAGSEQFF. The chain carries TRBV11-2 and TRBJ2-1; TRBD2 matches 9 bases. The read ends 3 residues shy of where the CDR3 ends; the end is completed using the germline J gene. CDR1 and CDR2 (germline): SGHAT, FQNNGV. The ends lost 1 base at V and 9 bases at J; junction bases unmatched: 4. CDR3 length: 14 residues.

This clone was detected ten times or more. Read coverage stops 3 residues before the CDR3 terminus; the germline J gene supplies the remainder. The V gene is TRBV2, the J gene TRBJ2-7; D may be TRBD2 (7 bases). The V and J ends lost 4 bases and 2 bases respectively, with 15 bases between them. The CDR3 spans 15 residues. The germline V gene has CDR1 SNHLY and CDR2 FYNNEI. The DNA read from the CDR3 is TGTGCCAGCAGTGTTCGACAGGCGGGGGCCTACGAG. This codes for CASSVRQAGAYE. The whole CDR3 is CASSVRQAGAYEQYF.